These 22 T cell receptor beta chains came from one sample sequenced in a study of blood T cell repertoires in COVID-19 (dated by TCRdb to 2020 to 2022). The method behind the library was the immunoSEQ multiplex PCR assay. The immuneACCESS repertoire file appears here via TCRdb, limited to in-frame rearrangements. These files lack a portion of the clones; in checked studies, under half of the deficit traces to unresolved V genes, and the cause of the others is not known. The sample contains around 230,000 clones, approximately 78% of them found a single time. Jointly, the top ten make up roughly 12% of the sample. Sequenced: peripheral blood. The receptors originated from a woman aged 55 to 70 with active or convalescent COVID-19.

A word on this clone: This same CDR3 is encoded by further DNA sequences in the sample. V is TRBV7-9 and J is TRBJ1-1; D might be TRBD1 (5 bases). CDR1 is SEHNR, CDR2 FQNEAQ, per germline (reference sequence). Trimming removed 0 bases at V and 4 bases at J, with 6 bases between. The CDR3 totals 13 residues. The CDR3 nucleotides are TGTGCCAGCAGCTTAGCCCAGGGCACTGAAGCTTTCTTT. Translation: CASSLAQGTEAFF.

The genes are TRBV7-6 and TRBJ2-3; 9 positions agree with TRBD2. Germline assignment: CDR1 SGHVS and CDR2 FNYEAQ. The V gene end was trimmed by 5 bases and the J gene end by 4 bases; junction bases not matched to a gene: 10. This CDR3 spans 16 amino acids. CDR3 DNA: TGTGCCAGCAGCCCCTCCGTGCGGGGGGGTTCAGATACGCAGTATTTT. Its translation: CASSPSVRGGSDTQYF.

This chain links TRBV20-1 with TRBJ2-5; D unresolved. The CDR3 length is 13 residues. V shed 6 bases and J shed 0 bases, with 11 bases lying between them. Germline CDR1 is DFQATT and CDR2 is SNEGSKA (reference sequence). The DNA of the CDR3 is TGCAGTGCCAGTCGACAAAACCAAGAGACCCAGTACTTC. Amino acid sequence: CSASRQNQETQYF.

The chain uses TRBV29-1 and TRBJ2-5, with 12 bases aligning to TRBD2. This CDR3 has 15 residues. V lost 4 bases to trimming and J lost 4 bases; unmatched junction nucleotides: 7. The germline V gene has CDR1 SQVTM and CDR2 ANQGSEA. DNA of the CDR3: TGCAGCGTTGGAGCTAGCGGGGGGGCCGTAGAGACCCAGTACTTC. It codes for CSVGASGGAVETQYF.

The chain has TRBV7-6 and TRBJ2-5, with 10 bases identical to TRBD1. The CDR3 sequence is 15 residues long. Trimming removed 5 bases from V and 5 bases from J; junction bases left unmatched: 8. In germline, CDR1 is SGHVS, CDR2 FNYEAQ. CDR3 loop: CASSLRTGGRETQYF. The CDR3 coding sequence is TGTGCCAGCAGCCTCCGGACAGGGGGGAGGGAGACCCAGTACTTC.

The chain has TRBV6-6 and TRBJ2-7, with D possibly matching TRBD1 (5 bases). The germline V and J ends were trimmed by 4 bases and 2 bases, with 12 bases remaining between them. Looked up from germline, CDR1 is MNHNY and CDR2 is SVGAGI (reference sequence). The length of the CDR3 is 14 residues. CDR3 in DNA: TGTGCCAGCAGTTTCCAGGGATCGACCTACGAGCAGTACTTC. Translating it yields CASSFQGSTYEQYF.

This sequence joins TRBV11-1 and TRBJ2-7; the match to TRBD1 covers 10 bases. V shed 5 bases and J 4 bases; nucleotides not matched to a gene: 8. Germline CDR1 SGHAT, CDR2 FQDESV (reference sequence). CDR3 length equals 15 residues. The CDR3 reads CASSRTGGSGYEQYF. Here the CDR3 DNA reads TGTGCCAGCAGCCGGACAGGGGGAAGTGGGTACGAGCAGTACTTC.

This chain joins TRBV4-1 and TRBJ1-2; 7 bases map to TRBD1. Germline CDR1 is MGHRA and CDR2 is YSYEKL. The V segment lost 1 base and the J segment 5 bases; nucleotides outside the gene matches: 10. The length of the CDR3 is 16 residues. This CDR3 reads CASSQARGGTAYGYTF. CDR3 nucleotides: TGCGCCAGCAGCCAAGCCCGGGGGGGGACAGCATATGGCTACACCTTC.

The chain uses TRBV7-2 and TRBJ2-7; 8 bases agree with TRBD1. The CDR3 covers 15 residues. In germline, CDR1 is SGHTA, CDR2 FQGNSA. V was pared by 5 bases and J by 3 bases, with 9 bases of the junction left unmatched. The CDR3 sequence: CASSTQPGGVYEQYF. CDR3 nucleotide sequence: TGTGCCAGCAGCACACAACCAGGGGGCGTCTACGAGCAGTACTTC.

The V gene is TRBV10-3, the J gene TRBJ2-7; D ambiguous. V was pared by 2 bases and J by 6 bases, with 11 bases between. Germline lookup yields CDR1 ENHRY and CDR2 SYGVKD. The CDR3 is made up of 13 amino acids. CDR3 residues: CAISEGRPGEQYF. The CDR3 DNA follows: TGTGCCATCAGTGAGGGAAGACCGGGCGAGCAGTACTTC.

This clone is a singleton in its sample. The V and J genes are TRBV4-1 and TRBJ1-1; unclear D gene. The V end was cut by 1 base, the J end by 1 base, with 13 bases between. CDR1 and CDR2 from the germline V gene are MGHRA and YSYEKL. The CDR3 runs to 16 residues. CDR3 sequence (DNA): TGCGCCAGCAGCCAAGTTAACAGAATACCGAACACTGAAGCTTTCTTT. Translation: CASSQVNRIPNTEAFF.

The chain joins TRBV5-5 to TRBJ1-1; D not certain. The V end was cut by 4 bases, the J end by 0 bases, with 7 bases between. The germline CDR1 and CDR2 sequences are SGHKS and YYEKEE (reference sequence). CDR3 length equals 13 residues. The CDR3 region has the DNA TGTGCCAGCAGCACCGACATGAACACTGAAGCTTTCTTT. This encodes CASSTDMNTEAFF. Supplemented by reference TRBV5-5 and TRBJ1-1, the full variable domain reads DAGVTQSPTHLIKTRGQQVTLRCSPISGHKSVSWYQQVLGQGPQFIFQYYEKEERGRGNFPDRFSARQFPNYSSELNVNALLLGDSALYLCASSTDMNTEAFFGQGTRLTVV.

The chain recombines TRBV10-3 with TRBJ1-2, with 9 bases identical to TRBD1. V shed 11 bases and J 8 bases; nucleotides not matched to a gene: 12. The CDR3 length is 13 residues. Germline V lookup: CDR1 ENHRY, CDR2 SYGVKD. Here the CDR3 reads CAPWDRVKTGYTF. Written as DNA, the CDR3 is TGTGCCCCATGGGACAGGGTGAAAACGGGCTACACCTTC.

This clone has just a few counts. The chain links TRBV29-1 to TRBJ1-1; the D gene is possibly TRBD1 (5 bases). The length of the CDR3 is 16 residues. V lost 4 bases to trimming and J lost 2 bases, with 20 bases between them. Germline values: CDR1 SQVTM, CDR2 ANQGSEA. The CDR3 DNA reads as TGCAGCGTTGCCCTTACGACAGATTCTCCAAACACTGAAGCTTTCTTT. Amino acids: CSVALTTDSPNTEAFF.

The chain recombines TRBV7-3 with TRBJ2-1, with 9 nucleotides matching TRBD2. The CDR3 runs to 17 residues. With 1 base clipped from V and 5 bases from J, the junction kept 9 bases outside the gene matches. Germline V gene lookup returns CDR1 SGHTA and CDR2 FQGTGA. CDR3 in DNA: TGTGCCAGCAGCTTAAGCCCTCGAGCGGGGGGCAACAATGAGCAGTTCTTC. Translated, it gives CASSLSPRAGGNNEQFF.

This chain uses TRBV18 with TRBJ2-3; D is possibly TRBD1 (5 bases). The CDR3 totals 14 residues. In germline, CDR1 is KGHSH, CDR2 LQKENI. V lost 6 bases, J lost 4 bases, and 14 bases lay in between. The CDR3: CASSSQEKADTQYF. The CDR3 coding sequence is TGTGCCAGCTCGTCACAGGAGAAGGCAGATACGCAGTATTTT.

CDR3 DNA sequence: TGTGCCAGCAGTTATTCACGGGGACAGGCCTGGTTCTTC. This gives the protein CASSYSRGQAWFF. This rearrangement joins TRBV6-2 or TRBV6-3 to TRBJ2-1, with 8 bases that match TRBD1. This CDR3 contains 13 residues. Trimming took 3 bases from V and 15 from J; bases not matched to a gene: 10. Germline V gene lookup returns CDR1 MNHEY and CDR2 SVGEGT.

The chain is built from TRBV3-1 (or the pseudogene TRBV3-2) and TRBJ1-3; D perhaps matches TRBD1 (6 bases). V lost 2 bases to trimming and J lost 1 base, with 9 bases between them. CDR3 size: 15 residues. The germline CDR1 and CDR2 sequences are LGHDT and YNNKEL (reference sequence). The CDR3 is CASSQPTGSGNTIYF. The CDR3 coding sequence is TGTGCCAGCAGCCAACCCACAGGGTCTGGAAACACCATATATTTT.

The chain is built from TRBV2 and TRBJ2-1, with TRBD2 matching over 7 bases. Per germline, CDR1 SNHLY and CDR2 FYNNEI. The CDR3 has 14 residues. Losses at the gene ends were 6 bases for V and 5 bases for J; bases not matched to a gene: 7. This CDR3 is CASRRRGNNNEQFF. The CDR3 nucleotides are TGTGCCAGCAGGCGGCGGGGGAATAACAATGAGCAGTTCTTC.

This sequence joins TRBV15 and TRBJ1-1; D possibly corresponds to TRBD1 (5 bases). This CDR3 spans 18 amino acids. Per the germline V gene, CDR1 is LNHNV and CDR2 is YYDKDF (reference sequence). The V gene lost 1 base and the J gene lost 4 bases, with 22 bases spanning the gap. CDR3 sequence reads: CATSRGVLGASLGTEAFF. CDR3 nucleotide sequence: TGTGCCACCAGCAGAGGGGTATTAGGGGCCAGCCTTGGCACTGAAGCTTTCTTT.

In DNA form, the CDR3 reads TGTGCCAGCAGTGAACTAGGACTAGCTCGCACAGATACGCAGTATTTT. Protein sequence: CASSELGLARTDTQYF. J is TRBJ2-3 and V is TRBV6-1, with 8 nucleotides matching TRBD2. Germline V lookup: CDR1 MNHNS, CDR2 SASEGT. The junction had 5 bases not matched to a gene; V was cut back by 2 bases and J by 1 base. This CDR3 is 16 amino acids long.

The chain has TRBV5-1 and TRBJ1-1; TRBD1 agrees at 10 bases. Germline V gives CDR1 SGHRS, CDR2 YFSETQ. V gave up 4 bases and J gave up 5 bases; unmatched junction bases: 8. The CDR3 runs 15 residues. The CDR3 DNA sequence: TGCGCCAGCAGCCCCTGGACAGGGGGGGGTACTGAAGCTTTCTTT. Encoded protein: CASSPWTGGGTEAFF.